This T cell receptor beta chain was profiled in a study of blood T cell repertoires in COVID-19. Only in-frame clones appear in the TCRdb table, and some are missing; sequencing was by immunoSEQ multiplex PCR. The table has more than 85,000 clones, around three quarters seen once. The CDR3 runs to 16 residues. Germline loops: CDR1 SGHVS, CDR2 FQNEAQ. Trimming removed 4 bases at V and 6 bases at J, with 16 bases between. Sequencing input: peripheral blood. The chain has TRBV7-8 and TRBJ1-6, with D possibly TRBD1 on 6 matching bases. This clonotype originated in a human donor in a cohort sampled during active or convalescent COVID-19. The CDR3 loop is CASSSRGHTSNSPLHF. CDR3 bases: TGTGCCAGCAGCTCCCGGGGACATACCTCTAATTCACCCCTCCACTTT.